This T cell receptor (beta chain) was identified in a study of low-dose radiotherapy and immunotherapy resistance in tumors. The wider study: Every two weeks, cyclophosphamide 200 mg/m2 was infused one day before radiation plus immunotherapy.

Primers used for first-strand cDNA, a TRAV- and TRBV-specific set, covered both alpha and beta chains. Both a constant-region primer and a V-primer adapter served to amplify TCRs across roughly 20 PCR cycles. TCRdb ran MiXCR on the reads and lists one entry per CDR3 protein. The sample includes 14,000 to 15,000 distinct CDR3 sequences, approximately 50% of them seen just once. Germline trimming cut 3 bases from V and 6 bases from J; bases unmatched to any gene: 9. There are 15 residues in the CDR3. The germline V gene has CDR1 LGHDT and CDR2 YNNKEL (reference sequence). The V gene is TRBV3-1, the J gene TRBJ2-7; 9 bases line up with TRBD1. The clonotype originates from a human donor with advanced metastatic prostate, ovarian, gallbladder or colorectal cancer (not recorded which). This table probably holds off-target reads from a library built for another chain. The chain's CDR3 is CASSHQRTGESEQYF. The CDR3 nucleotides are TGTGCCAGCAGCCATCAAAGGACAGGGGAGTCCGAGCAGTACTTC.